This T cell receptor beta chain comes out of a study of T cells after yellow fever vaccination (dated by TCRdb to the late 2010s). Broadly, across the study: The SMART-Seq v4 Ultra Low Input RNA kit was used to prepare libraries from fractions with low cell numbers. To track T-cell clones before and after primary and booster YFV17D yellow fever vaccination, bulk TCR alpha and beta repertoires were sequenced longitudinally. Two healthy male donors made up the cohort, one aged 18 to 29 years and the other aged 30 to 40 years. Blood samples were taken at several timepoints before and after primary and secondary immunization, and bulk PBMC replicates and cell subsets were isolated. Study-wide conclusions, independent of this receptor: Compared with the primary T-cell response, the secondary T-cell response was weaker but faster, peaking on day 5 rather than day 15. Because abundant contaminating clonotypes from the bulk population could be contained in FACS-sorted repertoires, computational filtering was required. Only a couple of donors were included in the study, so the extent to which the findings can be generalized is limited. A small fraction of clonotypes showed up in both the CD4 and CD8 compartments, probably as a result of convergent recombination. Most clones expanded after primary vaccination (approximately 97% of CD4 and around 88% of CD8) were re-detected after the booster, suggesting that broad memory maintenance occurred.

Instrument used: Illumina NovaSeq 6000. TCR cDNA was made using 5'RACE template switching, a step that added a universal primer site and unique molecular identifiers. Priming of cDNA synthesis was performed from both the TCR alpha and TCR beta constant segments. Library amplification involved two PCR steps, and the second step added sample barcodes and sequencing adapters. Sequencing of libraries was done on Illumina HiSeq 2500 (2x100 bp) or NovaSeq (2x150 bp). In the original analysis: Demultiplexing of reads and collapsing into UMI consensus sequences were performed with MIGEC, and V(D)J alignment was carried out with MiXCR. Clonotypes responding to the vaccine were identified with edgeR on replicate PBMC samples, with the criteria of FDR below 0.01 and a log2 fold change above 5 up to day 15. Bulk clonotypes were assigned CD4 or CD8 identity according to which sequenced CD4 or CD8 repertoire held them at higher abundance. TCRdb reanalyzed the raw reads on its own, using fastp at Q25 for trimming and MiXCR for clone calling, and kept in-frame beta chains. Each entry is one CDR3 protein sequence, shown with its most common DNA and genes. These V and J calls derive from TCRdb rather than the authors' analysis. The sample yields more than 300,000 distinct CDR3 sequences; around 11% were counted once. About 3% of the sample belongs to the ten largest clones.

The label giving this sample's treatment or condition can be read as: live attenuated yellow fever vaccine strain. PBMCs were isolated from peripheral blood using a standard Ficoll-Paque protocol. CD4 and CD8 T-cell fractions were isolated with Dynabeads CD4 and CD8 positive selection kits. RNA was extracted with TriZol from bulk PBMCs, CD4 and CD8 fractions, and dextramer-positive and dextramer-negative fractions. Note on this clonotype: This receptor's antigen is unknown. No clone much larger than this one lies a single base away; base qualities are absent.

Inclusive of the bounding cysteine and phenylalanine, the CDR3 is 16 residues long. Kept here is only the CDR3 DNA, which spans 48 bases and is read in frame from base 1. Trimmed from V: 2 bases; trimmed from J: 10 bases; junction bases lacking a gene match: 9. This TCR was sampled from a man between 18 and 35 years old who received the YFV17D yellow fever vaccine. Recombination joined TRBV12-3 or TRBV12-4 with TRBJ2-1; 12 of the junction bases match TRBD2. The sequencing used CD4+ T cells sorted from PBMCs, collected 45 days after the yellow fever booster vaccination. This receptor has the CDR3 CASSLLLGLAGKEQFF. The nucleotide sequence is given as TGTGCCAGCAGTTTACTCCTTGGACTAGCGGGGAAAGAGCAGTTCTTC.